This T cell receptor (beta chain) was identified in a study of patients and donors after allogeneic stem cell transplantation. This clonotype showed up many times. MiXCR was run by TCRdb on the RT-PCR reads, yielding one entry per CDR3 protein. The table has about 40,000 distinct CDR3 sequences, more than 30% seen once. Deletions cut 5 bases from V and 6 bases from J, with 17 bases between. Germline assignment: CDR1 DFQATT and CDR2 SNEGSKA (reference sequence). The CDR3 is 14 amino acids. Material: blood, either unsorted or a sorted T cell fraction (not recorded which). The receptor's source is a human donor who was either an allogeneic HSCT recipient or a stem cell or donor lymphocyte infusion donor (not recorded which). It is not recorded whose cells these are; they may come from a transplant donor. The rearrangement joins TRBV20-1 to TRBJ2-1, with D possibly TRBD2 on 6 matching bases. CDR3 sequence (DNA): TGCAGTGCTCCCCGACTAGAAGGCCCCAATGAGCAGTTCTTC. It is translated as CSAPRLEGPNEQFF.